This TCR beta chain was captured in a study of cytomegalovirus exposure and HLA in healthy donors. Turning to the study itself: An earlier analysis found fewer than 140 million unique TCR beta sequences from approximately 190 million T cells. Whole-study results and caveats: In vitro experiments confirmed that three CMV-associated chains were specific for CMV antigens. The likely origin of a cluster of highly shared sequence variants was a sequencing artifact.

The PCR made use of 60 Vbeta and 13 Jbeta primers. Original analysis: Approximately 72 million unique TCR beta chains, 9.5 million to 11 million of them shared, were counted by a later analysis. Clones were sequenced by immunoSEQ multiplex PCR, and TCRdb holds only the in-frame ones, with some missing. For V, J and clone size, that table is used; D and trimming come from the DNA. The repertoire holds some 190,000 clones, 82% seen once, with less than 2% in the top ten. Notes on this clone: What it binds is not known.

The CDR3 totals 16 residues. CDR1 SGHNT and CDR2 YYREEE come from the germline V gene (reference sequence). The trim removed 4 bases at V and 0 bases at J, leaving 7 bases unmatched. Sequencing was performed on PBMCs. The chain couples TRBV5-4 to TRBJ1-1; TRBD1 matches at 9 bases. This sequence originates from a man aged 35 to 55 in good health and CMV-seronegative. CDR3 sequence reads: CASSMTTGGVNTEAFF. The CDR3 DNA reads TGTGCCAGCAGCATGACGACAGGGGGGGTGAACACTGAAGCTTTCTTT.